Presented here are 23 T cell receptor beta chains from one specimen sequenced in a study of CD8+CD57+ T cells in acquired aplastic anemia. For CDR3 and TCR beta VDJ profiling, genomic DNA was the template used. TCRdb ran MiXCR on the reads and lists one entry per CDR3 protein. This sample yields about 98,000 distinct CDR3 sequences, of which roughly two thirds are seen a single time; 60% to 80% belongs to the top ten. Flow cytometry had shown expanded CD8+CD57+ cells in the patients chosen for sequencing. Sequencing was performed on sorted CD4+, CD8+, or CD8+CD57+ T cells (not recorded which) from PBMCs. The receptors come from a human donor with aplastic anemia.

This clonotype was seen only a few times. CDR3 sequence (DNA): TGTGCCAGCAGTGACGCCGGGACGGGAGGTTACGAGCAGTACTTC. This gives the protein CASSDAGTGGYEQYF. The rearrangement joins TRBV25-1 to TRBJ2-7, with 7 bases matching TRBD2. V was clipped by 3 bases and J by 4 bases; unmatched bases: 9. Germline-derived CDR1 and CDR2 are MGHDK and SYGVNS. This CDR3 has 15 amino acids.

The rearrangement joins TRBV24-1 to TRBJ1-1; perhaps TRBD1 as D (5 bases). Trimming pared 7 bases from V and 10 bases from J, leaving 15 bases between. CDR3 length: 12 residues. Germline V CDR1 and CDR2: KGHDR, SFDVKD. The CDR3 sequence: CATRNSGGAAFF. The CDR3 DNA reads TGTGCCACCAGGAACAGCGGTGGGGCAGCTTTCTTT.

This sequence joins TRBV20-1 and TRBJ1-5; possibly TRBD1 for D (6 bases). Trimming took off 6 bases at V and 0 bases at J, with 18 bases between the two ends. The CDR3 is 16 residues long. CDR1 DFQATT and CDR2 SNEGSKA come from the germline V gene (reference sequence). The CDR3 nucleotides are TGCAGTGCCGCCACGACAGGAGGGGATAGCAATCAGCCCCAGCATTTT. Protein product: CSAATTGGDSNQPQHF.

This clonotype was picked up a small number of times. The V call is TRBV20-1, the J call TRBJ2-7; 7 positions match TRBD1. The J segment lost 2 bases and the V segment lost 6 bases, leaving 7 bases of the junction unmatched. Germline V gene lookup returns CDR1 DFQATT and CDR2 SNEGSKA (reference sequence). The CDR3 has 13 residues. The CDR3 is CSAEDGTAYEQYF. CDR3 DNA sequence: TGCAGTGCCGAAGACGGGACAGCCTACGAGCAGTACTTC.

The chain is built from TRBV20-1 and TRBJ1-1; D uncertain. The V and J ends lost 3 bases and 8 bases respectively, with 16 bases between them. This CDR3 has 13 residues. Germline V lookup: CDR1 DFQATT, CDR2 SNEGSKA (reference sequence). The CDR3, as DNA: TGCAGTGCTAGGGAGGCAGGCGTGTACGAAGCTTTCTTT. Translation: CSAREAGVYEAFF.

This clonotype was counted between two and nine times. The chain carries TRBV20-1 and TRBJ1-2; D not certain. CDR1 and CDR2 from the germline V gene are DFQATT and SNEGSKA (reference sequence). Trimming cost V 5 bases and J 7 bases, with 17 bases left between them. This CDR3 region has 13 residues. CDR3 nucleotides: TGCAGTGCTGGAGGGTCTCCCCGAGGTGGCTACACCTTC. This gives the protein CSAGGSPRGGYTF.

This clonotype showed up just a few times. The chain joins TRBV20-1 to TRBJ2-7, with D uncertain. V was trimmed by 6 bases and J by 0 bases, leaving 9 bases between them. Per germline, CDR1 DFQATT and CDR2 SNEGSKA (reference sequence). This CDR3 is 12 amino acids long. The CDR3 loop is CSADGNSYEQYF. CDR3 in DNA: TGCAGTGCGGACGGAAACTCCTACGAGCAGTACTTC.

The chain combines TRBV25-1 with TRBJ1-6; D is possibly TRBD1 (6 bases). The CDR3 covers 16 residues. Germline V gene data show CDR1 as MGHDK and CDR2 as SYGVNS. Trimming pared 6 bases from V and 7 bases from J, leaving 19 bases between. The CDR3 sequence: CASSQDGGASNSPLHF. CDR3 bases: TGTGCCAGCAGCCAAGACGGGGGGGCCTCAAATTCACCCCTCCACTTT.

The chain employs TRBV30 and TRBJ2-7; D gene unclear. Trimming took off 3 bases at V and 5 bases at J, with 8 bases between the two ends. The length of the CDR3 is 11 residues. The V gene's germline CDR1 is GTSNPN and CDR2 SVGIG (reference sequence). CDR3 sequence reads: CAWRDGDEQYF. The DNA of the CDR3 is TGTGCCTGGAGGGATGGCGACGAGCAGTACTTC.

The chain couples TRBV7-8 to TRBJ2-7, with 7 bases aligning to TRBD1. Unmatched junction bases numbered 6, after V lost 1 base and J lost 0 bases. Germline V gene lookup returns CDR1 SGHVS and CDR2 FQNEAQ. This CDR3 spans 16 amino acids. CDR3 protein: CASSLGGTVSSYEQYF. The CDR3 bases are TGTGCCAGCAGCTTAGGAGGGACAGTGAGCTCCTACGAGCAGTACTTC.

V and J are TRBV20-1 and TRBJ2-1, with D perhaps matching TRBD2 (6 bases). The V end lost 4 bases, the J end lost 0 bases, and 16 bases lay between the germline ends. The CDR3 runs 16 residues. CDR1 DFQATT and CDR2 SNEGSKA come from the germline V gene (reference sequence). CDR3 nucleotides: TGCAGTGCTACAGGGTCTAGCGATTACTCCTACAATGAGCAGTTCTTC. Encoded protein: CSATGSSDYSYNEQFF.

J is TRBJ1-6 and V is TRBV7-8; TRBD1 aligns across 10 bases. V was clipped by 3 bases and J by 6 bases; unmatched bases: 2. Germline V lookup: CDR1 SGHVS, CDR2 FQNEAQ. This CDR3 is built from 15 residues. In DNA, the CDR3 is TGTGCCAGCAGCTTGACAGGGGGCATTAATTCACCCCTCCACTTT. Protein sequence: CASSLTGGINSPLHF.

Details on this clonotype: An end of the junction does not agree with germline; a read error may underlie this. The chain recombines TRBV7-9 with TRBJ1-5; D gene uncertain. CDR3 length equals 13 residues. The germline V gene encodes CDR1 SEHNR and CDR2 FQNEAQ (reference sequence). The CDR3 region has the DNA TGCGCCAGCAGCCAAGATAGCGGACAGCCCCAGCATTTT. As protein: CASSQDSGQPQHF.

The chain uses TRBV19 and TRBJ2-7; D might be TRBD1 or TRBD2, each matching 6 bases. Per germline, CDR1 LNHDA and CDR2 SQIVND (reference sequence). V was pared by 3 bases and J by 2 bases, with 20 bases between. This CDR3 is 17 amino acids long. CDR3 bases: TGTGCCAGTAGTATTATATGGCGGGACATACGGCCCTACGAGCAGTACTTC. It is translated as CASSIIWRDIRPYEQYF.

The CDR3 DNA reads as TGTGCCACCAGCAGAGATTGGGCTGAAGCTTTCTTT. As protein: CATSRDWAEAFF. The chain joins TRBV15 to TRBJ1-1; D gene unclear. Germline CDR1 LNHNV, CDR2 YYDKDF (reference sequence). Deletions cut 0 bases from V and 6 bases from J, with 5 bases between. The CDR3 covers 12 residues.

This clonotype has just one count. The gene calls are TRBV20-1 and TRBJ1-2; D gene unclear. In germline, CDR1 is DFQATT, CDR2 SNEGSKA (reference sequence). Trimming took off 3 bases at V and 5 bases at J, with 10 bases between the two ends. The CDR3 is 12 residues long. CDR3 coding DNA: TGCAGTGCTAGGGACCGAGGATATGGCTACACCTTC. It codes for CSARDRGYGYTF.

CDR3 sequence reads: CATSEREMGNEQFF. The CDR3 nucleotides are TGTGCCACCAGCGAGCGGGAGATGGGGAATGAGCAGTTCTTC. This rearrangement joins TRBV15 to TRBJ2-1; 8 nucleotides agree with TRBD2. V was clipped by 5 bases and J by 7 bases; unmatched bases: 7. The CDR3 contains 14 residues. Per germline, CDR1 LNHNV and CDR2 YYDKDF (reference sequence).

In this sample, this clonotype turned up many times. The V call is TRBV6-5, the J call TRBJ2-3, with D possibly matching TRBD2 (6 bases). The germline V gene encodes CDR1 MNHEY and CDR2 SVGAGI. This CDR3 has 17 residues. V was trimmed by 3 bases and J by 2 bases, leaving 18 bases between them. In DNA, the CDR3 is TGTGCCAGCAGTTATTTCCGGACTACGCGTAACACAGATACGCAGTATTTT. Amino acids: CASSYFRTTRNTDTQYF.

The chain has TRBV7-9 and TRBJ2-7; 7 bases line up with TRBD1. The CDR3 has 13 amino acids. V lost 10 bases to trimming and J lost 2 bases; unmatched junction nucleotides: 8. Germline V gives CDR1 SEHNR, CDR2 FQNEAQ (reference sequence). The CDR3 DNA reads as TGTGCCATCACCGGGACAGATACCTACGAGCAGTACTTC. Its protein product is CAITGTDTYEQYF.

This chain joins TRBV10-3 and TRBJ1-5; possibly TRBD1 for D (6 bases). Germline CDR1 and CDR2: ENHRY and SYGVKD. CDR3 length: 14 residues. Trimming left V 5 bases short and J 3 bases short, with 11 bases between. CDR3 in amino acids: CAISPGQPNQPQHF. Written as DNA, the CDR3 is TGTGCCATCAGTCCAGGACAGCCCAATCAGCCCCAGCATTTT.

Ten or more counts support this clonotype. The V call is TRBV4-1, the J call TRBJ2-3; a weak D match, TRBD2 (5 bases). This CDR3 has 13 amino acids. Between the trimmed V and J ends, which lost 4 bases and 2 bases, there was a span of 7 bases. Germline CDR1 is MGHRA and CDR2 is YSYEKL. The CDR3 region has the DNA TGCGCCAGCAGCCCCGGGGTCACAGATACGCAGTATTTT. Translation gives CASSPGVTDTQYF.

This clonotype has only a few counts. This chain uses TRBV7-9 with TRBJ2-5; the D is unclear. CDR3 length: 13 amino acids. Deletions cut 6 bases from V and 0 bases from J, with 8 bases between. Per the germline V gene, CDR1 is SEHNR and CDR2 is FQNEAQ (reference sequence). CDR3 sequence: CASRGPYQETQYF. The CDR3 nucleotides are TGTGCCAGCAGGGGCCCTTACCAAGAGACCCAGTACTTC.

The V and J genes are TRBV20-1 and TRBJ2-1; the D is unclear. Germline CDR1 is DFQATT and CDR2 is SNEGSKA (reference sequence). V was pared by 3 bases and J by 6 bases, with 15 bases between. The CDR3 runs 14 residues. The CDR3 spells CSASHSRPLNEQFF. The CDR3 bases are TGCAGTGCTAGCCACAGCCGCCCCCTCAATGAGCAGTTCTTC.